Listed below are T cell receptor beta chains from one sample, sequenced in a study of T cells in Graves' hyperthyroidism and ophthalmopathy. TCRdb fed the multiplex PCR reads into MiXCR, producing one record per CDR3 protein. The sample lists 550,000 to 850,000 distinct CDR3 sequences, roughly 20% occurring once. Sequences were obtained from blood. Receptors originate from a woman aged 50 to 60 with Graves' hyperthyroidism that later progressed to Graves' ophthalmopathy. CDR3s include the opening cysteine and the closing phenylalanine or tryptophan. A D gene is named only where the DNA matches it firmly. Clone size appears in some rows only: once, few, many, or a class for an expanded clone.

v_call,d_call,clone_size,j_call,cdr3_nt,cdr3_aa
TRBV13,NA,many,TRBJ1-1,TGTGCCAGCAGCCATGAGGAGTACACTGAAGCTTTCTTT,CASSHEEYTEAFF
TRBV7-6,NA,many,TRBJ2-2,TGTGCCAGCAGCTTGTCAGGGACGGTGAACACCGGGGAGCTGTTTTTT,CASSLSGTVNTGELFF
TRBV5-8,NA,NA,TRBJ1-5,TGTGCCAGCAGCCGGGAAAACCTTCGCAATCAGCCCCAGCATTTT,CASSRENLRNQPQHF
TRBV2,NA,NA,TRBJ2-5,TGTGCCAGCAGTGAAGCCGGTGTTAGTTTGGGGCAGGAGACCCAGTACTTC,CASSEAGVSLGQETQYF
TRBV19,NA,NA,TRBJ1-2,TGTGCCAGTAGTATGAATGACCCAGGCCCCGATGGCTACACCTTC,CASSMNDPGPDGYTF
TRBV6-1,NA,NA,TRBJ2-7,TGTGCCGGGGGACGGAGCTCCTACGAGCAGTACTTC,CAGGRSSYEQYF
TRBV6-5,NA,NA,TRBJ2-7,TGTGCCAGCAGTCGTACTCCGGGACAAATCTACGAGCAGTACTTC,CASSRTPGQIYEQYF
TRBV6-1,TRBD2,few,TRBJ2-1,TGTGCCAGCAGGGGACTAGCGGGGGTGCGCAATGAGCAGTTCTTC,CASRGLAGVRNEQFF
TRBV7-2,TRBD2,once,TRBJ2-1,TGTGCCAGCAGCTCTGGGAGGTGGCGGGGGGCCGTTTCGGTAAATGAGCAGTTCTTC,CASSSGRWRGAVSVNEQFF
TRBV30,NA,many,TRBJ1-2,TGTGCCTGGGGACTCATAGGGCAGGGGAATGGCTACACCTTC,CAWGLIGQGNGYTF
TRBV28,NA,NA,TRBJ2-7,TGTGCCAGCAGTTTAACGGGTCCGGGGAGGTTCGAGCAGTACTTC,CASSLTGPGRFEQYF
TRBV18,NA,few,TRBJ1-1,TGTGCCAGCTCACCCGGGACCGACCCCACTGAAGCTTTCTTT,CASSPGTDPTEAFF
TRBV3-1,TRBD2,NA,TRBJ2-4,TGTGCCAGCAGCCTCCCCATGGTAGCGGGACTAGCCAAAAACATTCAGTACTTC,CASSLPMVAGLAKNIQYF
TRBV12-3/TRBV12-4,NA,few,TRBJ2-5,TGTGCCAGCAGTTTCGGGCCGGGGACCCAGTACTTC,CASSFGPGTQYF
TRBV20-1,TRBD1,many,TRBJ2-2,TGCAGTGCTAGGGACAGGGTCACCGGGGAGCTGTTTTTT,CSARDRVTGELFF
TRBV29-1,NA,NA,TRBJ2-2,TGCAGCGTTGAAGGGGCAGGGAACACCGGGGAGCTGTTTTTT,CSVEGAGNTGELFF
TRBV20-1,TRBD2,many,TRBJ2-5,TGCAGTGCTAGCCGGCTAGCGGGGCCTCAAGAGACCCAGTACTTC,CSASRLAGPQETQYF
TRBV15,NA,NA,TRBJ1-6,TGTGCCACCAGCAGAGGGGGGGGGGTTTCACCCCTCCACTTT,CATSRGGGVSPLHF
TRBV5-1,NA,NA,TRBJ1-5,TGCGCCAGCAGCTTGGGGTTTCCCCAGCATTTT,CASSLGFPQHF
TRBV4-1,NA,NA,TRBJ2-7,TGCGCCAGCAGCCAAGACTGGACAGCTACCTACGAGCAGTACTTC,CASSQDWTATYEQYF
TRBV27,NA,many,TRBJ1-6,TGTGCCAGCAGCTCTCAGGGCCTCGCCTATAATTCACCCCTCCACTTT,CASSSQGLAYNSPLHF
TRBV10-3,TRBD2,NA,TRBJ2-3,TGTGCCATCAGTGAGGCAGGTCGACTAGCGGGGGATACGCAGTATTTT,CAISEAGRLAGDTQYF
TRBV24-1,NA,NA,TRBJ2-2,TGTGCCACCAGTGATTTGGCACTCTCAGGGGGGGAGCTGTTTTTT,CATSDLALSGGELFF
TRBV20-1,NA,few,TRBJ2-3,TGCAGTGCCATGAAATTGACTAGTTCTGCAGATACGCAGTATTTT,CSAMKLTSSADTQYF
TRBV19,NA,NA,TRBJ1-4,TGTGCCAGTAGAATTCAGAGCGGTGAAAAACTGTTTTTT,CASRIQSGEKLFF
TRBV3-1,TRBD2,NA,TRBJ2-5,TGTGCCAGCAGCTATTCGGGGGGGAAAGAGACCCAGTACTTC,CASSYSGGKETQYF
TRBV5-5,NA,few,TRBJ1-2,TGTGCCAGCAGCTTGTCCCCAAGAGATAACTATGGCTACACCTTC,CASSLSPRDNYGYTF
TRBV7-8,TRBD1,NA,TRBJ2-5,TGTGCCAGCAGCTTACAGGACAGGGGGAGTGGGGGGACCCAGTACTTC,CASSLQDRGSGGTQYF
TRBV2,NA,many,TRBJ1-5,TGTGCCAGCAGTGGAGAGGGTATCAATCAGCCCCAGCATTTT,CASSGEGINQPQHF
TRBV7-2,TRBD2,many,TRBJ2-4,TGTGCCAGCAGCCATAGGGCTAGCGGGGGGGGCATTCAGTACTTC,CASSHRASGGGIQYF
TRBV19,NA,few,TRBJ2-1,TGTGCCAGTAGACCTTTGGGGGTAGGTGAGCAGTTCTTC,CASRPLGVGEQFF